This TCR beta chain was identified in a study of synovial regulatory T cells in juvenile arthritis (dated by TCRdb to 2015 to 2017). About the full investigation: Among the sequenced patients, a few were classified as therapy-naive, methotrexate plus infliximab was given to one, methotrexate was given to about 6, and treatment information was unavailable for one. The study compared TCRbeta CDR3 repertoires of blood iaTreg cells, other blood Treg cells and synovial fluid Treg cells from matched patient samples. Effector T cell subsets from the study cohort were also sequenced for comparisons, but the Treg dataset by itself includes only blood Treg cells and synovial fluid Treg cells. The TCR repertoire comparisons covered Treg and Teff subsets from some 10 JIA patients with active disease. General study outcomes and caveats: Synovial Treg cells shared more CDR3 sequences with iaTreg cells than with other blood Treg cells; Chao-Jaccard similarity confirmed closer relation. Across patients, iaTreg TCR repertoires were largely private, and these iaTreg repertoires partially overlapped with synovial Teff and blood CPL repertoires. TCR diversity was lower in blood iaTreg cells than in other blood Treg cells, which is consistent with antigen-driven expansion.

To prepare the library, the immunoSEQ multiplex PCR assay was applied. Adaptive Biotechnologies carried out the TCRbeta CDR3 sequencing. As for how the authors treated the data: To assess repertoire similarity, the researchers used the Chao-modified Jaccard index along with median clonotype overlap taken from 200 random subsamples at equal sample size. Similarity analyses used either productive nucleotide sequences or in silico-translated amino acid sequences. Hierarchical clustering with single linkage and t-SNE based on Chao-modified Jaccard distances were used to compare repertoires. Repertoire diversity was quantified with the Renyi index, after sample size normalisation, across a range of alpha values. As stored in TCRdb, this immuneACCESS dataset retains in-frame rearrangements with V and J assigned. A fraction of the clones does not appear; measured against another copy, unresolved V genes explain less than half of the discrepancy, and the remainder lacks a known reason. V and J calls plus clone size are reproduced from that table; the DNA served to infer D and trimming. The data table for this sample lists 7,500 to 10,000 clones. The ten largest clones capture over 0.75% of the sample.

The donors for the TCR repertoire analysis were approximately 11 juvenile idiopathic arthritis patients with active disease who had not reached inactive disease, of whom 3 were polyarticular and 8 were oligoarticular. The TCR-sequenced patients had a median age of 11.6 years (range roughly 2.3-22.9) and median disease duration of around seven years (range 0.2-19.1). The samples for TCR repertoire analysis were obtained at two Italian centres. Peripheral blood mononuclear cells were isolated by Histopaque-1077 density gradient and cryopreserved in around 90% FCS with roughly 10% DMSO. Inclusive of the bounding cysteine and phenylalanine, the CDR3 is 16 residues long. The entry carries no DNA sequence. Looking up the germline V gene (reference sequence) yields CDR1 SGHNT and CDR2 YYREEE. Points on this clone: Its antigen is currently not known.

The origin of this receptor is a donor aged 2-29 years with juvenile idiopathic arthritis. The chain is encoded by TRBV5-4 joined to TRBJ2-7; TCRdb selects TRBD2, and the lack of DNA leaves this call unchecked. Sequenced: Treg cells from blood. What the cell subset or site label conveys for this sample: remaining (HLA-DR-negative) circulating blood Treg cells. The CDR3 protein: CASSPMAGGVPYEQYF.